The clone carrying this T cell receptor (beta chain) occurred once. Its matching antigen is unknown. This sample stems from a study of OX40 agonist ivuxolimab in advanced cancers. About the study: Earlier treatment with anti-PD-1, anti-PD-L1 or anti-CTLA-4 was permitted, and roughly 40% had received some. Overall study findings and caveats: CD4+ and CD8+ blood T cells expanded clonally by week 6 at 0.1 to 3.0 mg/kg.

Trimming removed 7 bases from V and 7 bases from J; junction bases left unmatched: 11. Germline V gene sequence: CDR1 SGHVS, CDR2 FQNEAQ. The CDR3 covers 14 residues. Clones were read by immunoSEQ multiplex PCR, and TCRdb kept only the in-frame ones, dropping some. Among about 62,000 clones listed, over 75% were seen once. Individuals having autoimmune disease history or systemic immunosuppression were not enrolled. This TCR was sampled from an adult with an advanced solid tumor such as melanoma, head and neck, liver or kidney cancer. Sequencing used CD4+ or CD8+ T cells sorted from blood, obtained in a trial of the OX40 agonist ivuxolimab. The rearrangement joins TRBV7-8 to TRBJ2-7, with TRBD2 matching 9 bases. The DNA for the CDR3 is TGTGCCAGCAACCTAGCGGGACTTTCTGGGGAGCAGTACTTC. This codes for CASNLAGLSGEQYF.